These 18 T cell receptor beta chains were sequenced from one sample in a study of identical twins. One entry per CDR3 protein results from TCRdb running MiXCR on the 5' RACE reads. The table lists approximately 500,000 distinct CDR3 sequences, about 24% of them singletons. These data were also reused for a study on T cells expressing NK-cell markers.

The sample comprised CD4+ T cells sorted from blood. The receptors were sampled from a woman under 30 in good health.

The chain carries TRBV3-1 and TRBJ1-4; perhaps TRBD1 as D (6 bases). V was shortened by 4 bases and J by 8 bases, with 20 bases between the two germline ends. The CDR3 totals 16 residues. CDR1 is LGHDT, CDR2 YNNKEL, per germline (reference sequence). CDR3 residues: CASSLSAGGGIEKLFF. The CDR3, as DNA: TGTGCCAGCAGCCTTTCGGCGGGGGGCGGAATCGAAAAACTGTTTTTT.

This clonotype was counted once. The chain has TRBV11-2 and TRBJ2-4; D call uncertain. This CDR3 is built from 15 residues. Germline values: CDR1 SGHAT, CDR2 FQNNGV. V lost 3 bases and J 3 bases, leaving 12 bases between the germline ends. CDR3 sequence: CASSFGRSNKNIQYF. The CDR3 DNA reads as TGTGCCAGCAGCTTCGGGCGTTCTAACAAAAACATTCAGTACTTC.

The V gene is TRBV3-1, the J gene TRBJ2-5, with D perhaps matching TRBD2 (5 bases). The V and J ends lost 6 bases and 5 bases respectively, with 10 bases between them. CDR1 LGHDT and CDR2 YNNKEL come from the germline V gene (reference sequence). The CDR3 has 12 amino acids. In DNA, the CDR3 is TGTGCCAGCAGTTGGACTGGGGAGACCCAGTACTTC. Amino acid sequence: CASSWTGETQYF.

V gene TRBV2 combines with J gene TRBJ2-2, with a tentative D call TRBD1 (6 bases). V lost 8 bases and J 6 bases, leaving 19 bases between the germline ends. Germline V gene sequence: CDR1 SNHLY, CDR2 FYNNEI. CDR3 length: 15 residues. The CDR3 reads CASEGVTVRAGELFF. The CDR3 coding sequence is TGTGCCAGCGAGGGGGTCACGGTCCGCGCCGGGGAGCTGTTTTTT.

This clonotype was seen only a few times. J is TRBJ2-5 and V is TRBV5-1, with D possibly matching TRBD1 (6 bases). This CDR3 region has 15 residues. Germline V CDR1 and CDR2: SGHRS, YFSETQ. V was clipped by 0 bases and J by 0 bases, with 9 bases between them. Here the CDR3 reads CASSLEGQYQETQYF. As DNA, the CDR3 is TGCGCCAGCAGCTTGGAGGGACAATACCAAGAGACCCAGTACTTC.

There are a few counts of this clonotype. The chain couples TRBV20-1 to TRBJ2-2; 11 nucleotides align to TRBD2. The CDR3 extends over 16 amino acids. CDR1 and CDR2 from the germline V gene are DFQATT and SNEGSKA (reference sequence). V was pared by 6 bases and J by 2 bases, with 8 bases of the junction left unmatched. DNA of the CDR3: TGCAGTGCCCAAAGTAGCGGGGGGGGTAACACCGGGGAGCTGTTTTTT. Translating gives CSAQSSGGGNTGELFF.

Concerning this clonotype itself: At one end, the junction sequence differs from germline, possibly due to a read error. This chain's CDR3 is CASSLGADSSPLHF. The CDR3, as DNA: TGTGCCAGCAGCCTAGGGGCTGACAGCTCACCCCTCCACTTT. The chain carries TRBV13 and TRBJ1-6, with D tentatively TRBD1 (5 bases). Per the germline V gene, CDR1 is PRHDT and CDR2 is FYEKMQ (reference sequence). CDR3 length: 14 amino acids.

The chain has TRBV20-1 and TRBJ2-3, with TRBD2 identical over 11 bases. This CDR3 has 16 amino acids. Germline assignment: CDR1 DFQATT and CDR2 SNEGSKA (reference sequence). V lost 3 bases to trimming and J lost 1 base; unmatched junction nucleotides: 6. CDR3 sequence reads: CSASPTSGSGTDTQYF. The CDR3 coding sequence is TGCAGTGCTAGCCCAACTAGCGGGAGTGGCACAGATACGCAGTATTTT.

CDR3 sequence: CASSSPLGDTQYF. As DNA, the CDR3 is TGTGCCAGCAGTTCACCGTTAGGGGATACGCAGTATTTT. The chain joins TRBV12-3 or TRBV12-4 to TRBJ2-3; no reliable D call. CDR3 length: 13 residues. The V end was cut by 4 bases, the J end by 6 bases, with 11 bases between.

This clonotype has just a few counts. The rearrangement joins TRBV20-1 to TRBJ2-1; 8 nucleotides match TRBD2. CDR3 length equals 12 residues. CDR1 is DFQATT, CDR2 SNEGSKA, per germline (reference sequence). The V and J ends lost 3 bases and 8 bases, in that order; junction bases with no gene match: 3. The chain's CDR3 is CSASVSGDEQFF. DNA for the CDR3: TGCAGTGCTAGCGTTAGCGGGGATGAGCAGTTCTTC.

CDR3 coding DNA: TGTGCCAGCTCACTCGCCCCCTCTGACGAGCAGTACTTC. Residues: CASSLAPSDEQYF. The chain links TRBV18 to TRBJ2-7; D gene uncertain. The V end was cut by 4 bases, the J end by 5 bases, with 12 bases between. The V gene's germline CDR1 is KGHSH and CDR2 LQKENI. The CDR3 is made up of 13 amino acids.

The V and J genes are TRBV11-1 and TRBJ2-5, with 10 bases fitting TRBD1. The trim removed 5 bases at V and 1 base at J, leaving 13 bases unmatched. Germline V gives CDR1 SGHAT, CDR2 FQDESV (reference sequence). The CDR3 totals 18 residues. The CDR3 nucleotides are TGTGCCAGCAGCCGCGGGACAGGGGCTCGGGGCGTCCAAGAGACCCAGTACTTC. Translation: CASSRGTGARGVQETQYF.

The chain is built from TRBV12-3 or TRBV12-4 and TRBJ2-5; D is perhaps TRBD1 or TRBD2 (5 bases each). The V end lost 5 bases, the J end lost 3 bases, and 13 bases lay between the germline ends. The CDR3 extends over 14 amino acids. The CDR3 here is CASSGGPWEETQYF. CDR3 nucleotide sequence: TGTGCCAGCAGTGGGGGACCCTGGGAAGAGACCCAGTACTTC.

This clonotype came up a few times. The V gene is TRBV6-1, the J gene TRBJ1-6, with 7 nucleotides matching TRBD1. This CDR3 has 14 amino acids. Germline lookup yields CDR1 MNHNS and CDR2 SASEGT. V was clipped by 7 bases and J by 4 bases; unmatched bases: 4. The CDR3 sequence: CASITGQYNSPLHF. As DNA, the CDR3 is TGTGCCAGCATAACGGGACAGTATAATTCACCCCTCCACTTT.

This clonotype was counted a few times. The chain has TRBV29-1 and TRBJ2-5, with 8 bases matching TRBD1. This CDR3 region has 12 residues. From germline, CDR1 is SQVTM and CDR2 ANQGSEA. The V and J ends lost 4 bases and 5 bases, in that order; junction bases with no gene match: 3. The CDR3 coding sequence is TGCAGCGTTGGGACAGGGATTGAGACCCAGTACTTC. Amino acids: CSVGTGIETQYF. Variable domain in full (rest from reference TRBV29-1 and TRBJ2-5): SAVISQKPSRDICQRGTSLTIQCQVDSQVTMMFWYRQQPGQSLTLIATANQGSEATYESGFVIDKFPISRPNLTFSTLTVSNMSPEDSSIYLCSVGTGIETQYFGPGTRLLVL.

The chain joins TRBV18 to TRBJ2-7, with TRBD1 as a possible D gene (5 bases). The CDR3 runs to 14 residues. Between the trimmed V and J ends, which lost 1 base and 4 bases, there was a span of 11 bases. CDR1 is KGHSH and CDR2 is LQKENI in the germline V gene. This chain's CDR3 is CASSPRAGPYEQYF. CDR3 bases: TGTGCCAGCTCACCACGGGCAGGGCCATACGAGCAGTACTTC.

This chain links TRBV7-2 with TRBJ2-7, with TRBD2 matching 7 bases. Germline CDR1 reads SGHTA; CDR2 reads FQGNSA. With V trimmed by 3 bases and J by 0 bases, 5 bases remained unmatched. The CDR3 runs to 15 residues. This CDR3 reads CASSFAGGGSYEQYF. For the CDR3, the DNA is TGTGCCAGCAGCTTCGCTGGCGGGGGCTCCTACGAGCAGTACTTC.

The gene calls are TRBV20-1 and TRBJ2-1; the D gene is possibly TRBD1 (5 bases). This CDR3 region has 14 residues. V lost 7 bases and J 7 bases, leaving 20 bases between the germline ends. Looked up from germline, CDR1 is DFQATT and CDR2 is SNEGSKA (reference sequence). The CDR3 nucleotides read TGCAGTGTGAAAGGCCCAGGGAAGGCGAATGAGCAGTTCTTC. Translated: CSVKGPGKANEQFF.